Listed here are 27 T cell receptor beta chains from one sample, sequenced in a study of blood T cell repertoires in COVID-19. TCRdb's table, derived via immunoSEQ multiplex PCR, lists solely in-frame clones and lacks some. The sample shows about 100,000 clones, over 65% of them seen only once. The material sequenced was peripheral blood. Receptor source: a human donor in a cohort sampled during active COVID-19.

The chain combines TRBV3-1 (or the pseudogene TRBV3-2) with TRBJ1-5, with 7 nucleotides matching TRBD1. Germline V lookup: CDR1 LGHDT, CDR2 YNNKEL (reference sequence). This CDR3 has 20 amino acids. J gave up 0 bases and V 4 bases, and 18 bases lay outside the gene matches. The CDR3 sequence is CASSLGTDPKWEYSNQPQHF. The CDR3 region has the DNA TGTGCCAGCAGCCTCGGGACAGACCCAAAGTGGGAGTATAGCAATCAGCCCCAGCATTTT.

V and J are TRBV6-4 and TRBJ2-3; TRBD2 matches at 9 bases. The CDR3 contains 15 residues. Germline V lookup: CDR1 MRHNA, CDR2 SNTAGT. The trim removed 6 bases at V and 0 bases at J, leaving 4 bases unmatched. CDR3 DNA sequence: TGTGCCAGCAGCGCTAGCGGGGCAAGCACAGATACGCAGTATTTT. Protein sequence: CASSASGASTDTQYF.

This clone appeared once. V gene TRBV19 combines with J gene TRBJ1-5; the D is unclear. This CDR3 has 13 residues. Trimming took off 5 bases at V and 3 bases at J, with 8 bases between the two ends. Germline-derived CDR1 and CDR2 are LNHDA and SQIVND (reference sequence). CDR3 residues: CASSWSVNQPQHF. Written as DNA, the CDR3 is TGTGCCAGTAGTTGGTCAGTCAATCAGCCCCAGCATTTT.

The chain recombines TRBV5-4 with TRBJ1-1; D is ambiguous. Deletions cut 1 base from V and 4 bases from J, with 11 bases between. CDR1 is SGHNT and CDR2 is YYREEE in the germline V gene (reference sequence). This CDR3 region has 14 residues. The CDR3 DNA is TGTGCCAGCAGCTTGACCGTCAGTATCACTGAAGCTTTCTTT. It translates to CASSLTVSITEAFF.

The rearrangement links TRBV5-6 to TRBJ1-2; weak D call: TRBD1 (5 bases). The CDR3 covers 13 residues. Trimming removed 7 bases from V and 0 bases from J, with 10 bases in between. CDR1 and CDR2 (germline): SGHDT, YYEEEE. The CDR3 coding sequence is TGTGCCAGCTCCAGGGAACCTAACTATGGCTACACCTTC. Translated, it gives CASSREPNYGYTF.

The rearrangement joins TRBV5-1 to TRBJ2-1; 7 positions match TRBD2. The germline gives CDR1 SGHRS, CDR2 YFSETQ. The CDR3 length is 16 residues. Germline trimming cut 5 bases from V and 4 bases from J; bases unmatched to any gene: 12. The CDR3 protein is CASSISGATHYNEQFF. CDR3 sequence (DNA): TGCGCCAGCAGTATCAGCGGGGCCACCCATTACAATGAGCAGTTCTTC.

This chain joins TRBV19 and TRBJ2-6; D gene ambiguous. CDR1 is LNHDA, CDR2 SQIVND, per germline (reference sequence). V lost 0 bases and J lost 1, with 13 bases in between. The CDR3 length is 18 residues. CDR3 protein: CASSIDLMSFSGANVLTF. Written as DNA, the CDR3 is TGTGCCAGTAGTATAGATTTAATGAGCTTTTCTGGGGCCAACGTCCTGACTTTC.

V gene TRBV5-5 combines with J gene TRBJ1-1, with D unclear. Per the germline V gene, CDR1 is SGHKS and CDR2 is YYEKEE (reference sequence). V was shortened by 4 bases and J by 2 bases, with 12 bases between the two germline ends. This CDR3 spans 14 amino acids. CDR3 residues: CASSPPVVNTEAFF. The DNA of the CDR3 is TGTGCCAGCAGCCCGCCAGTTGTAAACACTGAAGCTTTCTTT.

The rearrangement links TRBV19 to TRBJ1-2; 10 bases align to TRBD1. Germline V gene data show CDR1 as LNHDA and CDR2 as SQIVND (reference sequence). V gave up 6 bases and J gave up 4 bases; unmatched junction bases: 11. The CDR3 covers 16 residues. CDR3 bases: TGTGCCAGTAGCCAAACCCGACAGGGGGCCGGCTATGGCTACACCTTC. As protein: CASSQTRQGAGYGYTF.

V and J are TRBV11-2 and TRBJ2-7; maybe TRBD2 (6 bases). This CDR3 spans 14 amino acids. V was trimmed by 2 bases and J by 7 bases, leaving 15 bases between them. CDR1 and CDR2 (germline): SGHAT, FQNNGV. The CDR3 DNA sequence: TGTGCCAGCAGCTTAACCGGAGCCGCGGGAGAGCAGTACTTC. It specifies CASSLTGAAGEQYF.

This sequence joins TRBV4-3 and TRBJ1-1; TRBD1 is a possible D gene (6 bases). The germline CDR1 and CDR2 sequences are LGHNA and YSLEER. V was clipped by 0 bases and J by 7 bases, with 12 bases between them. The CDR3 extends over 14 amino acids. CDR3 sequence (DNA): TGCGCCAGCAGCCAAGATTTCGGACAGCGTGAAGCTTTCTTT. Its protein is CASSQDFGQREAFF.

This sequence joins TRBV5-1 and TRBJ2-3, with 7 positions matching TRBD2. Germline V lookup: CDR1 SGHRS, CDR2 YFSETQ. V dropped 0 bases and J dropped 0; count of bases not matched to a gene: 10. The CDR3 length is 18 residues. The CDR3 region has the DNA TGCGCCAGCAGCTTGGTTTCTCGGGAGGCCACTAGCACAGATACGCAGTATTTT. This encodes CASSLVSREATSTDTQYF.

CDR3 residues: CASSSQGAQETQYF. The CDR3 nucleotides read TGTGCCAGCAGCTCACAGGGGGCCCAAGAGACCCAGTACTTC. The J gene is TRBJ2-5, the V gene TRBV7-2, with 9 positions matching TRBD1. CDR3 length: 14 amino acids. V dropped 4 bases and J dropped 1; count of bases not matched to a gene: 1. Germline-derived CDR1 and CDR2 are SGHTA and FQGNSA.

The rearrangement joins TRBV18 to TRBJ2-7, with 7 positions matching TRBD2. Germline CDR1 is KGHSH and CDR2 is LQKENI. The CDR3 is 14 residues long. Trimming at V came to 2 bases and at J to 2 bases, leaving 3 bases not matched to a gene. The DNA for the CDR3 is TGTGCCAGCTCACCATCGGGGGGAACCTACGAGCAGTACTTC. It yields the protein CASSPSGGTYEQYF.

This rearrangement joins TRBV5-6 to TRBJ2-6; no clear D gene. This CDR3 contains 17 residues. Germline V gene sequence: CDR1 SGHDT, CDR2 YYEEEE. The V and J ends lost 2 bases and 0 bases respectively, with 12 bases between them. The CDR3 DNA reads as TGTGCCAGCAGCTTCGGTTCACAGTCCTCTGGGGCCAACGTCCTGACTTTC. It translates to CASSFGSQSSGANVLTF.

The V call is TRBV30, the J call TRBJ2-1; 10 bases agree with TRBD2. Unmatched junction bases numbered 1, after V lost 4 bases and J lost 7 bases. CDR3 size: 12 residues. Germline CDR1 GTSNPN, CDR2 SVGIG (reference sequence). The CDR3 here is CAWTSGRNEQFF. The CDR3 nucleotides read TGTGCCTGGACTAGCGGGAGAAATGAGCAGTTCTTC.

The J gene is TRBJ2-1, the V gene TRBV28; 9 bases are a match to TRBD2. The V gene end was trimmed by 4 bases and the J gene end by 9 bases; junction bases not matched to a gene: 10. The CDR3 length is 15 residues. Germline CDR1 and CDR2: MDHEN and SYDVKM. CDR3 in amino acids: CASSSLGGGAFEQFF. The CDR3 bases are TGTGCCAGCAGTTCCCTTGGCGGGGGGGCCTTTGAGCAGTTCTTC.

The V gene is TRBV5-1, the J gene TRBJ2-7, with 8 bases that match TRBD1. Germline CDR1 SGHRS, CDR2 YFSETQ. This CDR3 comprises 13 residues. J gave up 6 bases and V 7 bases, and 9 bases lay outside the gene matches. The CDR3 protein is CASRQGALGEQYF. Here the CDR3 DNA reads TGCGCCAGCCGTCAGGGGGCCCTGGGCGAGCAGTACTTC.

The chain combines TRBV5-1 with TRBJ2-7, with TRBD2 matching 8 bases. Germline CDR1 SGHRS, CDR2 YFSETQ. The CDR3 loop spans 16 amino acids. After removal of 4 bases from V and 2 bases from J, the junction contained 11 bases not matched to a gene. The CDR3, as DNA: TGCGCCAGCAGCGGGCCAACTAGCGGAGGACCCTACGAGCAGTACTTC. Translated, it gives CASSGPTSGGPYEQYF.

This chain uses TRBV6-5 with TRBJ1-2; 10 nucleotides align to TRBD1. V was clipped by 7 bases and J by 5 bases; unmatched bases: 7. This CDR3 region has 14 residues. Germline V gene data show CDR1 as MNHEY and CDR2 as SVGAGI. The CDR3 DNA reads TGTGCCAGCACAACCGGGACAGGGGTTTATGGCTACACCTTC. Translated: CASTTGTGVYGYTF.

The chain recombines TRBV4-3 with TRBJ2-6; no reliable D call. Germline CDR1 LGHNA, CDR2 YSLEER. V shed 0 bases and J shed 0 bases, with 6 bases lying between them. This CDR3 has 16 amino acids. The CDR3 nucleotides are TGCGCCAGCAGCCAAGAGTACAACTCTGGGGCCAACGTCCTGACTTTC. Protein product: CASSQEYNSGANVLTF.

The chain couples TRBV20-1 to TRBJ2-7; D unclear. V lost 1 base and J lost 3, with 4 bases in between. CDR1 is DFQATT, CDR2 SNEGSKA, per germline (reference sequence). This CDR3 region has 11 residues. The chain's CDR3 is CSARVNYEQYF. The DNA for the CDR3 is TGCAGTGCTAGAGTCAACTACGAGCAGTACTTC.

The chain carries TRBV12-5 and TRBJ2-3; 8 nucleotides agree with TRBD2. Germline V gene sequence: CDR1 LGHNT, CDR2 FRNRAP. The CDR3 has 16 residues. V lost 1 base, J lost 4 bases, and 7 bases stayed unmatched. The CDR3 loop reads CASGLGRGGRSDTQYF. In nucleotides, the CDR3 is TGTGCTAGTGGTTTGGGACGGGGGGGCCGTTCAGATACGCAGTATTTT.

The chain carries TRBV5-6 and TRBJ2-7; 10 bases align to TRBD2. CDR1 and CDR2 (germline): SGHDT, YYEEEE. The CDR3 is made up of 14 amino acids. J lost 2 bases, V lost 2 bases, and 1 base had no gene match. CDR3 protein: CASSLLAGPYEQYF. In nucleotides, the CDR3 is TGTGCCAGCAGCTTACTAGCGGGACCCTACGAGCAGTACTTC.

The chain carries TRBV7-9 and TRBJ2-1; 14 bases line up with TRBD2. CDR1 and CDR2 from the germline V gene are SEHNR and FQNEAQ (reference sequence). Trimming took 5 bases from V and 9 from J; bases not matched to a gene: 9. The CDR3 is made up of 16 amino acids. The CDR3 DNA is TGTGCCAGCAGCCCAAGTGGGACTAGCGGGAGTTCTGAGCAGTTCTTC. This encodes CASSPSGTSGSSEQFF.

The CDR3 loop is CASSLKTGASEKLFF. CDR3 DNA: TGTGCCAGCAGTTTAAAGACAGGGGCAAGTGAAAAACTGTTTTTT. This rearrangement joins TRBV5-8 to TRBJ1-4, with 8 bases matching TRBD1. The CDR3 runs to 15 residues. The V segment lost 5 bases and the J segment 7 bases; nucleotides outside the gene matches: 10. Germline loops: CDR1 SGHTS, CDR2 YDEGEE.

The chain recombines TRBV19 with TRBJ2-3; 7 positions match TRBD2. Germline loops: CDR1 LNHDA, CDR2 SQIVND (reference sequence). The CDR3 has 14 residues. The V gene end was trimmed by 2 bases and the J gene end by 7 bases; junction bases not matched to a gene: 6. The CDR3 DNA reads TGTGCCAGTAGTATATTGAGGGAGGGGTATACGCAGTATTTT. Protein: CASSILREGYTQYF.